This T cell receptor (beta chain) is drawn from a study of molecular identifiers for immune sequencing clone quantification. The sample holds many counts of this clonotype. This CDR3 has 15 amino acids. Germline V gives CDR1 DFQATT, CDR2 SNEGSKA (reference sequence). The germline V and J ends were trimmed by 6 bases and 7 bases, with 22 bases remaining between them. TCRdb recomputed calls from the PCR reads with MiXCR, one row per CDR3 protein. The profile shows under 600,000 distinct CDR3 sequences, over 20% of them singletons. This chain joins TRBV20-1 and TRBJ1-5; D remains ambiguous. The sequence was collected from a human donor in good health. Some libraries in this study had Jurkat cell RNA spiked in. The sequencing input was naive CD8+ T cells from blood, with Jurkat cell RNA spiked in. Subset reported: FACS-sorted CD8+CD4-CCR7+CD45RA+ naive T cells. CDR3: CSASETGLAGQPQHF. The CDR3, as DNA: TGCAGTGCATCTGAAACCGGACTGGCTGGGCAGCCCCAGCATTTT.